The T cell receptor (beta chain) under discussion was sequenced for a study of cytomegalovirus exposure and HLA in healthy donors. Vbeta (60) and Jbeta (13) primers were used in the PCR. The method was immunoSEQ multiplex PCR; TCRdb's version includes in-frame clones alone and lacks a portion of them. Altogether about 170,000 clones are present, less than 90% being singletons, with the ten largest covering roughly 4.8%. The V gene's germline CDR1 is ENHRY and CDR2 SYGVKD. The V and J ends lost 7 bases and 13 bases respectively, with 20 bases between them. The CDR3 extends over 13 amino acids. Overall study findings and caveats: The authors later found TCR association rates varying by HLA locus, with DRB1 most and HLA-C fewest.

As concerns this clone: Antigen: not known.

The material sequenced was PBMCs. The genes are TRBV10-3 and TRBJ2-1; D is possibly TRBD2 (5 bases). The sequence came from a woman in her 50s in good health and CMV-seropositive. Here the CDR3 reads CAITGLDSTSQFF. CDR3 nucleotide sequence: TGTGCCATCACTGGTTTGGACTCGACGAGCCAGTTCTTC.